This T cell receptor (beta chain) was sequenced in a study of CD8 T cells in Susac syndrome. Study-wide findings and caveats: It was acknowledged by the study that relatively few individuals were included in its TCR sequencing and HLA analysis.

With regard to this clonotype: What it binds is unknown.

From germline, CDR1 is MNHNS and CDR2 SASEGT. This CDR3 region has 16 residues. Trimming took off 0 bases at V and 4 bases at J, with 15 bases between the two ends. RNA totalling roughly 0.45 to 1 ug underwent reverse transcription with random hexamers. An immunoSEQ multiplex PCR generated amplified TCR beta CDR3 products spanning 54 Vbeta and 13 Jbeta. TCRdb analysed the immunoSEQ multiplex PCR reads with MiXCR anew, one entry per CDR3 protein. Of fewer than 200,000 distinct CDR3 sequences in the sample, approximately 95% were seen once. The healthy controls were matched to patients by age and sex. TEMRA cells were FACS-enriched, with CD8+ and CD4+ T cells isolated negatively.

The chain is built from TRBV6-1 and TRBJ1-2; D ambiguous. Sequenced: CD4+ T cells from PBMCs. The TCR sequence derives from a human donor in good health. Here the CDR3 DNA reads TGTGCCAGCAGTGAAGCCTACCTCGGCACAACCTATGGCTACACCTTC. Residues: CASSEAYLGTTYGYTF.